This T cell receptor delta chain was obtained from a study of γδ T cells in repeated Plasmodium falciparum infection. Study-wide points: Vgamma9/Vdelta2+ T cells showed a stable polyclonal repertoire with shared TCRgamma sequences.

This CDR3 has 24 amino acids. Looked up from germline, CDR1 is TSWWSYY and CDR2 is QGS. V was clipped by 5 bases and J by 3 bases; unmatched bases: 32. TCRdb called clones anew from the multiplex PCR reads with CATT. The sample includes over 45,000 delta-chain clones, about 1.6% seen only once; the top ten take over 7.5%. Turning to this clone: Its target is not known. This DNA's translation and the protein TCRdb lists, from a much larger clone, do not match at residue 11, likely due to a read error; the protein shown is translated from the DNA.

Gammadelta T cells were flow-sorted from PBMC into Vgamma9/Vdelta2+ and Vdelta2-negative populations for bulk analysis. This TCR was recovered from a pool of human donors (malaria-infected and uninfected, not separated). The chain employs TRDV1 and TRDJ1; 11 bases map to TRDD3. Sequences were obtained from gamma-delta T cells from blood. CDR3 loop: CALGNSPHILLNHWGISKADKLIF. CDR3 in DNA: TGTGCTCTTGGGAACTCCCCCCACATACTTCTTAACCACTGGGGGATAAGCAAGGCCGATAAACTCATCTTT.